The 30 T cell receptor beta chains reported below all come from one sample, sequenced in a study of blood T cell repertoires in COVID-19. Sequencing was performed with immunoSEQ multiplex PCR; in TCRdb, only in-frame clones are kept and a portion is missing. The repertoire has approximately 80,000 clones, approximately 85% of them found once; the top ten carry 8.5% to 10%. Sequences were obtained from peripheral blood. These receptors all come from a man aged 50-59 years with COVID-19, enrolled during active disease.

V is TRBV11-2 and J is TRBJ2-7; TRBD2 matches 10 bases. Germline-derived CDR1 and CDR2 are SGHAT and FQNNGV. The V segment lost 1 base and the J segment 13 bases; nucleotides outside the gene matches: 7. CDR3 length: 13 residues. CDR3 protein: CASSLALAGESYF. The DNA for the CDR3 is TGTGCCAGCAGCTTAGCCCTAGCGGGAGAATCATACTTC.

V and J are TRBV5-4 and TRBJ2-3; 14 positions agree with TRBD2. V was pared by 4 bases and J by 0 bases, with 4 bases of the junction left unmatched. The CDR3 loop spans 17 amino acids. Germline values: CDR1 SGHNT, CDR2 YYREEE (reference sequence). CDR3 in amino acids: CASSGRLAGGSTDTQYF. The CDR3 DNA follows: TGTGCCAGCAGCGGAAGACTAGCGGGGGGGAGCACAGATACGCAGTATTTT.

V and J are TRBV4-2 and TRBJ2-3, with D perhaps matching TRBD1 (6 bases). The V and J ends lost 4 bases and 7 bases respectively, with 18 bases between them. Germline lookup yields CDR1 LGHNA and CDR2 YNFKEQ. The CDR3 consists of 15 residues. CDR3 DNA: TGTGCCAGCAGCCGGACAGCGTCCGGGGACAATACGCAGTATTTT. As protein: CASSRTASGDNTQYF.

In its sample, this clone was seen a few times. Written as DNA, the CDR3 is TGTGCCAGCAGCTCATTGCAAGCAGGGGGCCTTAGTGGAAACACCATATATTTT. This gives the protein CASSSLQAGGLSGNTIYF. The gene calls are TRBV7-6 and TRBJ1-3, with 8 positions matching TRBD1. CDR1 and CDR2 (germline): SGHVS, FNYEAQ. This CDR3 is built from 18 residues. V was clipped by 4 bases and J by 3 bases; unmatched bases: 14.

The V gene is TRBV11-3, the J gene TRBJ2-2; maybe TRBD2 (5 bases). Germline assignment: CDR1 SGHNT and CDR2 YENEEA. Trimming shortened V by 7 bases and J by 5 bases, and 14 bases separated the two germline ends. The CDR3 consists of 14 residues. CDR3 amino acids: CASKRLADTGELFF. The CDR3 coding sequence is TGTGCCAGCAAGCGGCTAGCAGATACCGGGGAGCTGTTTTTT.

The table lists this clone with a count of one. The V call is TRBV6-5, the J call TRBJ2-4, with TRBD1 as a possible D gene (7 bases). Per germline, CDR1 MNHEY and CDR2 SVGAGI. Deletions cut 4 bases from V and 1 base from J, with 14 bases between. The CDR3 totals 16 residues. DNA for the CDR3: TGTGCCAGCAGTTCATGGACAGGAGGGGCCAAAAACATTCAGTACTTC. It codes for CASSSWTGGAKNIQYF.

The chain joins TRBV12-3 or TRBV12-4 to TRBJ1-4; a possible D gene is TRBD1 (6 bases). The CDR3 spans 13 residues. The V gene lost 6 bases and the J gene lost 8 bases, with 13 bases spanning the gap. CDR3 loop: CASREGGGEKLFF. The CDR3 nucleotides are TGTGCCAGCAGAGAGGGGGGAGGGGAAAAACTGTTTTTT.

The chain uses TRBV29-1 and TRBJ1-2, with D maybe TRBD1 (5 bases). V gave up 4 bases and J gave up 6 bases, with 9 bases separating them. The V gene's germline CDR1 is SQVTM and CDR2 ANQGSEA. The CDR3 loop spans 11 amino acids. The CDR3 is CSVVEGNGYTF. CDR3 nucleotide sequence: TGCAGCGTTGTGGAGGGGAATGGCTACACCTTC.

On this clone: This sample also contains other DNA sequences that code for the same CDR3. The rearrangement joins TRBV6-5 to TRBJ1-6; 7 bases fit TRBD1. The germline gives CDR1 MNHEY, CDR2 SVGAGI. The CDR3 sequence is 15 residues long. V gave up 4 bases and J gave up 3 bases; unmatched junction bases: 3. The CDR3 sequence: CASSFRQGYNSPLHF. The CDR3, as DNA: TGTGCCAGCAGTTTCCGACAGGGCTATAATTCACCCCTCCACTTT.

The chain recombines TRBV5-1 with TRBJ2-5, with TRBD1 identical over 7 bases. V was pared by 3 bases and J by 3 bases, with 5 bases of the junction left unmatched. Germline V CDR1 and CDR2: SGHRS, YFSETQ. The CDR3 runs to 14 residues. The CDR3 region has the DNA TGCGCCAGCAGCTCACGGGACAGAGAAGAGACCCAGTACTTC. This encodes CASSSRDREETQYF. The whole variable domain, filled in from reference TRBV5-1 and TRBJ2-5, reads KAGVTQTPRYLIKTRGQQVTLSCSPISGHRSVSWYQQTPGQGLQFLFEYFSETQRNKGNFPGRFSGRQFSNSRSEMNVSTLELGDSALYLCASSSRDREETQYFGPGTRLLVL.

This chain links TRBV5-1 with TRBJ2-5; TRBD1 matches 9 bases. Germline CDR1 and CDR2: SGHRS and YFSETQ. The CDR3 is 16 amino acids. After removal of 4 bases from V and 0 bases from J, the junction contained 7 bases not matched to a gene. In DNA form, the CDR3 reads TGCGCCAGCAGCGAAGGGGACAGGGCGTACCAAGAGACCCAGTACTTC. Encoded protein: CASSEGDRAYQETQYF.

CDR3 region: CASSLGTGGWYGYTF. CDR3 sequence (DNA): TGTGCCAGCAGCCTGGGGACAGGGGGATGGTATGGCTACACCTTC. The chain uses TRBV5-8 and TRBJ1-2, with 11 positions matching TRBD1. This CDR3 has 15 residues. Trimming took 4 bases from V and 5 from J; bases not matched to a gene: 7. CDR1 is SGHTS and CDR2 is YDEGEE in the germline V gene.

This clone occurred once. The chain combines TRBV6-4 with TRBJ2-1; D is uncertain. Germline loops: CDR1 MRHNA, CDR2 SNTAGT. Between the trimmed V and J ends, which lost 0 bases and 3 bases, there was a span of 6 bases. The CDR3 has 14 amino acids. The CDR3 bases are TGTGCCAGCAGTGACTCGGCGGTCTACAATGAGCAGTTCTTC. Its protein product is CASSDSAVYNEQFF.

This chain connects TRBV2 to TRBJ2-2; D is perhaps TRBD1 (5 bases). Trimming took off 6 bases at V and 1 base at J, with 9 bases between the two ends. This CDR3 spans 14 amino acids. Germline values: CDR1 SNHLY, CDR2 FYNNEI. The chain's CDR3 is CASRATENTGELFF. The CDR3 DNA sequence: TGTGCCAGCAGGGCGACAGAGAACACCGGGGAGCTGTTTTTT.

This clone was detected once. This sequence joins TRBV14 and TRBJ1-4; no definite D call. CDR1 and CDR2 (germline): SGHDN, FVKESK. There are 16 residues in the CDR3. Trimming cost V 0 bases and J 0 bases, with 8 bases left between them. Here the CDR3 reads CASSQDAPTTNEKLFF. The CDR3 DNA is TGTGCCAGCAGCCAAGACGCCCCTACAACTAATGAAAAACTGTTTTTT.

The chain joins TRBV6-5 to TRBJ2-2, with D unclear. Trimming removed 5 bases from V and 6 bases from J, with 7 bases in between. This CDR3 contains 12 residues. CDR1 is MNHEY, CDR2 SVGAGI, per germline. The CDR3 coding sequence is TGTGCCAGCAGTCTCTATTCCGGGGAGCTGTTTTTT. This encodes CASSLYSGELFF.

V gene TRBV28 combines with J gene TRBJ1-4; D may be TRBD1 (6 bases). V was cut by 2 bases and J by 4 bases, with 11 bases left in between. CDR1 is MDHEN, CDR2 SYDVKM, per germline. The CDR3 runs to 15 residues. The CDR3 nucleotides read TGTGCCAGCAGTTTACGGGCAGGGGATAATGAAAAACTGTTTTTT. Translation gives CASSLRAGDNEKLFF.

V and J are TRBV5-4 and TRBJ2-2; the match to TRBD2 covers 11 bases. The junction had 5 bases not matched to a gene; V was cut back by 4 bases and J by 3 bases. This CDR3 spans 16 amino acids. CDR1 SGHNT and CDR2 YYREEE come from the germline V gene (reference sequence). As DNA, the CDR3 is TGTGCCAGCAGCGCTACTAGCGGGAGCTACACCGGGGAGCTGTTTTTT. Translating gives CASSATSGSYTGELFF.

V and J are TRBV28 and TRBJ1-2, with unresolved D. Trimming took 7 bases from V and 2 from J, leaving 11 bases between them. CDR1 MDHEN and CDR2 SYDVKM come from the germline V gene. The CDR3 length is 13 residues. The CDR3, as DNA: TGTGCCAGCATGCGGGGAGTCAACTATGGCTACACCTTC. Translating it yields CASMRGVNYGYTF.

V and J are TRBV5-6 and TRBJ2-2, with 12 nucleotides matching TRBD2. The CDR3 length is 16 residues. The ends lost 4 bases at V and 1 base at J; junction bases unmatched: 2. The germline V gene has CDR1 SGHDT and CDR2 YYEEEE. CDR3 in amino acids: CASSLLAGGNTGELFF. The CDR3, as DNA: TGTGCCAGCAGCCTACTAGCGGGAGGGAACACCGGGGAGCTGTTTTTT.

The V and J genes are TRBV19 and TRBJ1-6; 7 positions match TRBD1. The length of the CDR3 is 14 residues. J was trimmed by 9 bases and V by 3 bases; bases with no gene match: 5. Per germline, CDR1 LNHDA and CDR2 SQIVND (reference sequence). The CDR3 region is CASSIEQGSSPLHF. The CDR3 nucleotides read TGTGCCAGTAGTATTGAACAGGGGAGTTCACCCCTCCACTTT.

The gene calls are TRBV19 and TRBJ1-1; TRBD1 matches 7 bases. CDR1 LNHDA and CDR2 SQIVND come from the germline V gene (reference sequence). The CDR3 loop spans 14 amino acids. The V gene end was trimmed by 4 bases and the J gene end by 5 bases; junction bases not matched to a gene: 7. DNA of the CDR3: TGTGCCAGTAGTACAGACAGGGTAAGGACTGAAGCTTTCTTT. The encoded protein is CASSTDRVRTEAFF. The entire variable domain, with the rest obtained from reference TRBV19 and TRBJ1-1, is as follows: DGGITQSPKYLFRKEGQNVTLSCEQNLNHDAMYWYRQDPGQGLRLIYYSQIVNDFQKGDIAEGYSVSREKKESFPLTVTSAQKNPTAFYLCASSTDRVRTEAFFGQGTRLTVV.

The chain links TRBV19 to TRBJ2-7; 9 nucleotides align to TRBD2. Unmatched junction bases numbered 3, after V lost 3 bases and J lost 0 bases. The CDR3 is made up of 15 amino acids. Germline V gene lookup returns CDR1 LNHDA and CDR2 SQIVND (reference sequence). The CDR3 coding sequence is TGTGCCAGTAGTATGACTAGCGGACTCTCCTACGAGCAGTACTTC. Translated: CASSMTSGLSYEQYF. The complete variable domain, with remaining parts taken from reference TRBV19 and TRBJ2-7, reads DGGITQSPKYLFRKEGQNVTLSCEQNLNHDAMYWYRQDPGQGLRLIYYSQIVNDFQKGDIAEGYSVSREKKESFPLTVTSAQKNPTAFYLCASSMTSGLSYEQYFGPGTRLTVT.

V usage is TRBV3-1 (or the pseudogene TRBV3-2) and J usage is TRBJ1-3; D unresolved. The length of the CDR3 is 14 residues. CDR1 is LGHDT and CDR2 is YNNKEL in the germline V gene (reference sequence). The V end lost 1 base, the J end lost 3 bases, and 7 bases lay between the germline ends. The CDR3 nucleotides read TGTGCCAGCAGCCAAGGCCACTTTGGAAACACCATATATTTT. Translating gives CASSQGHFGNTIYF.

DNA of the CDR3: TGTGCCAGCAGTTTGCCCAGGGTGGTGAACACTGAAGCTTTCTTT. Translated, it gives CASSLPRVVNTEAFF. The chain couples TRBV28 to TRBJ1-1; maybe TRBD1 (5 bases). This CDR3 comprises 15 residues. Germline-derived CDR1 and CDR2 are MDHEN and SYDVKM. The germline V and J ends were trimmed by 3 bases and 0 bases, with 11 bases remaining between them. Full variable domain (outside the CDR3, taken from reference TRBV28 and TRBJ1-1): DVKVTQSSRYLVKRTGEKVFLECVQDMDHENMFWYRQDPGLGLRLIYFSYDVKMKEKGDIPEGYSVSREKKERFSLILESASTNQTSMYLCASSLPRVVNTEAFFGQGTRLTVV.

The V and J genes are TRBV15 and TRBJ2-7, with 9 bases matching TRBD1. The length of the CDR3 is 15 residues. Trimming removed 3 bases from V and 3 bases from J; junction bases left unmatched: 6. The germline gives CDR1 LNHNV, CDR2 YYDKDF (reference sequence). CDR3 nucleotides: TGTGCCACCAGCAGCCCGGGACAGGGTCACTACGAGCAGTACTTC. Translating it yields CATSSPGQGHYEQYF. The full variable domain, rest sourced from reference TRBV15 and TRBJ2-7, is DAMVIQNPRYQVTQFGKPVTLSCSQTLNHNVMYWYQQKSSQAPKLLFHYYDKDFNNEADTPDNFQSRRPNTSFCFLDIRSPGLGDTAMYLCATSSPGQGHYEQYFGPGTRLTVT.

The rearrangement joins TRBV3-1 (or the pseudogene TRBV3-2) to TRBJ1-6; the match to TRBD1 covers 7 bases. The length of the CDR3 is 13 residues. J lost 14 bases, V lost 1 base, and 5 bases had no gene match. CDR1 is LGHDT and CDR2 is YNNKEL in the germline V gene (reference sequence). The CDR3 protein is CASSQGRGSALHF. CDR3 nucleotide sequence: TGTGCCAGCAGCCAAGGCAGGGGGTCAGCCCTCCACTTT.

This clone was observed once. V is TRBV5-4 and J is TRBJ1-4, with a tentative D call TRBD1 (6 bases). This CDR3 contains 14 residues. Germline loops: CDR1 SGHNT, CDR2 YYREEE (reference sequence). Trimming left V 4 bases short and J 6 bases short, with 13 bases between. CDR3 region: CASSRTVEDEKLFF. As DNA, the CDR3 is TGTGCCAGCAGCCGGACAGTAGAAGATGAAAAACTGTTTTTT.

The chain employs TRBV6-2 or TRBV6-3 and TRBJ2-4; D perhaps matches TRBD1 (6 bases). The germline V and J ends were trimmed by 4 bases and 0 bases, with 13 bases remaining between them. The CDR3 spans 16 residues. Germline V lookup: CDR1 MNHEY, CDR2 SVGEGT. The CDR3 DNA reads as TGTGCCAGCAGTTTGGCAGGGGCAATAGCCAAAAACATTCAGTACTTC. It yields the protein CASSLAGAIAKNIQYF.

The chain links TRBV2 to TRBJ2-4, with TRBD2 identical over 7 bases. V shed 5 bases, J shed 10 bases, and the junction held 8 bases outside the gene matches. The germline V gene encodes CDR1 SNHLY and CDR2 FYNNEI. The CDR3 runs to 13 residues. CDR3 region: CASSRVLGGIQYF. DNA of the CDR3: TGTGCCAGCAGTAGGGTTTTGGGGGGGATTCAGTACTTC. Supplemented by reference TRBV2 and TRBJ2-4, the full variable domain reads EPEVTQTPSHQVTQMGQEVILRCVPISNHLYFYWYRQILGQKVEFLVSFYNNEISEKSEIFDDQFSVERPDGSNFTLKIRSTKLEDSAMYFCASSRVLGGIQYFGAGTRLSVL.